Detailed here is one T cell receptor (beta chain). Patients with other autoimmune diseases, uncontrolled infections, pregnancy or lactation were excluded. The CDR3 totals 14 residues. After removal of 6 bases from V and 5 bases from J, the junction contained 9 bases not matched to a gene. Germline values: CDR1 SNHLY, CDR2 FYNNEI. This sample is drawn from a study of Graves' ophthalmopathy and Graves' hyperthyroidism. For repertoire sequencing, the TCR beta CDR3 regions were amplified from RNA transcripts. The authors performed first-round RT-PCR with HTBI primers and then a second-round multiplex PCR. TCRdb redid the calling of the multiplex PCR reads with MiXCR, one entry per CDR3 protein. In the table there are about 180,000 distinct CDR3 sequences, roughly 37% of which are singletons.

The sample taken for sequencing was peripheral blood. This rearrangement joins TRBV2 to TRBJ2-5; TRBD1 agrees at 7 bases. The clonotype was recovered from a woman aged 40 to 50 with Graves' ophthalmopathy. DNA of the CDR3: TGTGCCAGCAGCGACAGGGTAGTCGGGGAGACCCAGTACTTC. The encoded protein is CASSDRVVGETQYF. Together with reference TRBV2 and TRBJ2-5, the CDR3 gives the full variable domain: EPEVTQTPSHQVTQMGQEVILRCVPISNHLYFYWYRQILGQKVEFLVSFYNNEISEKSEIFDDQFSVERPDGSNFTLKIRSTKLEDSAMYFCASSDRVVGETQYFGPGTRLLVL.